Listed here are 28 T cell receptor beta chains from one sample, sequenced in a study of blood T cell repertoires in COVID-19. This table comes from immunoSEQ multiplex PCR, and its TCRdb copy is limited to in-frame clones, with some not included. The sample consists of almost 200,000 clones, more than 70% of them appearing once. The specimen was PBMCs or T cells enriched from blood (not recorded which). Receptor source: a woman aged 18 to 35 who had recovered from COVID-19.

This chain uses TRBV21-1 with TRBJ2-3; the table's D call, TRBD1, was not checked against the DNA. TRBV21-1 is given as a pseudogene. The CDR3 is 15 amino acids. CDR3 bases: TGTGCCAGCAGCCCCGGGACAGGGGTTGTAGATACGCAGTATTTT. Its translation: CASSPGTGVVDTQYF.

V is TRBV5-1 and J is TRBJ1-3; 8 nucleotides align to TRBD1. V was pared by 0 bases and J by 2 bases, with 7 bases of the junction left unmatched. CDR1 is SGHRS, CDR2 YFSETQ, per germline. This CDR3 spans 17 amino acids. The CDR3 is CASSLGIQDRAGNTIYF. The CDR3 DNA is TGCGCCAGCAGCTTGGGAATTCAGGACAGGGCTGGAAACACCATATATTTT.

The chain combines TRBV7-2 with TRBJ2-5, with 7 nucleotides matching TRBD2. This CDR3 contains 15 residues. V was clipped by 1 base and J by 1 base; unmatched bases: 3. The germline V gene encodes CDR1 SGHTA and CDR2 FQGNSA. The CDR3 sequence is CASSLVGGVQETQYF. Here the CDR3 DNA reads TGTGCCAGCAGCTTAGTGGGGGGGGTCCAAGAGACCCAGTACTTC. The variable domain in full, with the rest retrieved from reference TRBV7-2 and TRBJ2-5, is GAGVSQSPSNKVTEKGKDVELRCDPISGHTALYWYRQSLGQGLEFLIYFQGNSAPDKSGLPSDRFSAERTGGSVSTLTIQRTQQEDSAVYLCASSLVGGVQETQYFGPGTRLLVL.

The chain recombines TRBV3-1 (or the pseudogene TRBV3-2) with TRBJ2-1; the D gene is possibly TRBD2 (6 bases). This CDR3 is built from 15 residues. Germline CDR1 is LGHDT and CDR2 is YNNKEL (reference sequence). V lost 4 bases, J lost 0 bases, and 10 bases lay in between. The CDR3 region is CASSRDWSSYNEQFF. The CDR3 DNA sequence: TGTGCCAGCAGCCGGGACTGGAGCTCCTACAATGAGCAGTTCTTC.

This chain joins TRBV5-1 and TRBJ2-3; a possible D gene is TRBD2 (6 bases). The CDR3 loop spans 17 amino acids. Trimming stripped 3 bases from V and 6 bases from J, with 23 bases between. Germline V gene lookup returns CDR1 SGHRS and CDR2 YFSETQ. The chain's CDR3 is CASSSGLTLSGWDTQYF. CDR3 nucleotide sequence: TGCGCCAGCAGCTCCGGACTAACACTCTCTGGATGGGATACGCAGTATTTT.

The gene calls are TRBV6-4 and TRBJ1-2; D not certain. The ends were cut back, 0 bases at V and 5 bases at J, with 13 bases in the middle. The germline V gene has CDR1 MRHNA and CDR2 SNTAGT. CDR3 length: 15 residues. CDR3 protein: CASSDSMPRNYGYTF. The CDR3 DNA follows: TGTGCCAGCAGTGACTCGATGCCGAGAAATTATGGCTACACCTTC.

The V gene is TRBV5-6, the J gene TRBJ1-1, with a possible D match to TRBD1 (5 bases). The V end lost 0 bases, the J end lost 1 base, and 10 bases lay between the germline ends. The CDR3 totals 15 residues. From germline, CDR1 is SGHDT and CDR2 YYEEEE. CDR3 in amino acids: CASSLGDRRNTEAFF. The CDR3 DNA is TGTGCCAGCAGCTTGGGAGACAGAAGGAACACTGAAGCTTTCTTT.

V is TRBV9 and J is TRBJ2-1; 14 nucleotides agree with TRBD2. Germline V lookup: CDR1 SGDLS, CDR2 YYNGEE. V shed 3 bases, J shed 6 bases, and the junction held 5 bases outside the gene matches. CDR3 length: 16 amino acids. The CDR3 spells CASSATGTSGGNEQFF. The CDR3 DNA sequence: TGTGCCAGCAGCGCTACCGGGACTAGCGGGGGCAATGAGCAGTTCTTC. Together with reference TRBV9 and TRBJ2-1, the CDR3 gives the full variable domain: DSGVTQTPKHLITATGQRVTLRCSPRSGDLSVYWYQQSLDQGLQFLIQYYNGEERAKGNILERFSAQQFPDLHSELNLSSLELGDSALYFCASSATGTSGGNEQFFGPGTRLTVL.

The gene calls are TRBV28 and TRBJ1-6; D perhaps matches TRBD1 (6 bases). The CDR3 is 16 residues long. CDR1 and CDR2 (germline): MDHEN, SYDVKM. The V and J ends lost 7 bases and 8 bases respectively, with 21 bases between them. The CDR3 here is CASTSPSREGDSPLHF. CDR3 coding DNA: TGTGCCAGCACTTCCCCCTCCCGGGAGGGGGATTCACCCCTCCACTTT.

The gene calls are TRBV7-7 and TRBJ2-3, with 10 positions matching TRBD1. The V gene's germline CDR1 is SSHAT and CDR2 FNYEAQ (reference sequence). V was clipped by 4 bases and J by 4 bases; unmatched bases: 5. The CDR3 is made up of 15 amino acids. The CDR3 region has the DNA TGTGCCAGCAGCTCGGGACAGGGGTTGGCAGATACGCAGTATTTT. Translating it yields CASSSGQGLADTQYF.

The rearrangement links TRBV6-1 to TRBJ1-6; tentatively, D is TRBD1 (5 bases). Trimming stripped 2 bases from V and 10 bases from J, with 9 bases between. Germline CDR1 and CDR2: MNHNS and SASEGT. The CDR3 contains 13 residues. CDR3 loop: CASSEQGQSPLHF. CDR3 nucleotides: TGTGCCAGCAGTGAACAGGGTCAGTCACCCCTCCACTTT.

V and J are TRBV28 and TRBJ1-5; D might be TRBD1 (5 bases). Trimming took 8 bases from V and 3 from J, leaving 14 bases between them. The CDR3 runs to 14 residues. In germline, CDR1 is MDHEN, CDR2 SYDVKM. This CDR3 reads CASRQSLNNQPQHF. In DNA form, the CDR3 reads TGTGCCAGCCGACAGAGTTTAAACAATCAGCCCCAGCATTTT.

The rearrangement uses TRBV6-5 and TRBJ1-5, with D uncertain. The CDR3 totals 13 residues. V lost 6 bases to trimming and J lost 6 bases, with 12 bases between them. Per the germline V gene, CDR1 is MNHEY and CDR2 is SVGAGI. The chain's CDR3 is CASRVFRGQPQHF. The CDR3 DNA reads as TGTGCCAGCAGGGTCTTCCGGGGTCAGCCCCAGCATTTT.

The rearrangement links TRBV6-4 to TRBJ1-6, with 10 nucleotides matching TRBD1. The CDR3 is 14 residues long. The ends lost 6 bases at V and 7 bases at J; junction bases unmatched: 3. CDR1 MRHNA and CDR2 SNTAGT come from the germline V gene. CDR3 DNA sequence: TGTGCCAGCAGCGGACAGGGGGGGAATTCACCCCTCCACTTT. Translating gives CASSGQGGNSPLHF.

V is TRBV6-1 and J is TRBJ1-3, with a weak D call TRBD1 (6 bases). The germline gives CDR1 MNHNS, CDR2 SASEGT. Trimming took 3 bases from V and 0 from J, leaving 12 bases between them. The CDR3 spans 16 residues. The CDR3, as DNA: TGTGCCAGCAGTGATGAGGGGACAATCTCTGGAAACACCATATATTTT. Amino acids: CASSDEGTISGNTIYF.

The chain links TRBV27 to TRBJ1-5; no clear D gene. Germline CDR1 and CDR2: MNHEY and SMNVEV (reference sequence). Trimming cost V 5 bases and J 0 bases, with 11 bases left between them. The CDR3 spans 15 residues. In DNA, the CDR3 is TGTGCCAGCAGTCGGCTCGGGGATAGCAATCAGCCCCAGCATTTT. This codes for CASSRLGDSNQPQHF.

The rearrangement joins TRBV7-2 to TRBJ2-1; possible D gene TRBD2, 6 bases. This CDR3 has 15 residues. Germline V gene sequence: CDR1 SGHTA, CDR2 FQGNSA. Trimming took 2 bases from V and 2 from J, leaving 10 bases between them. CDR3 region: CASSLTGETYNEQFF. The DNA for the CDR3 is TGTGCCAGCAGCTTAACGGGGGAGACCTACAATGAGCAGTTCTTC.

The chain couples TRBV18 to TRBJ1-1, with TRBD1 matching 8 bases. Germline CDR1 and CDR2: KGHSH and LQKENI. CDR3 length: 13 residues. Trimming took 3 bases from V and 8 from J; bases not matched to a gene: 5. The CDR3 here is CASSPLAGGEAFF. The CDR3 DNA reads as TGTGCCAGCTCACCTCTTGCAGGGGGCGAAGCTTTCTTT.

This CDR3 is CAVQQGQGEYGYTF. The CDR3 bases are TGTGCCGTACAACAGGGACAGGGTGAATATGGCTACACCTTC. This sequence joins TRBV10-3 and TRBJ1-2; 9 bases align to TRBD1. V was clipped by 11 bases and J by 5 bases; unmatched bases: 12. The CDR3 totals 14 residues. Germline lookup yields CDR1 ENHRY and CDR2 SYGVKD.

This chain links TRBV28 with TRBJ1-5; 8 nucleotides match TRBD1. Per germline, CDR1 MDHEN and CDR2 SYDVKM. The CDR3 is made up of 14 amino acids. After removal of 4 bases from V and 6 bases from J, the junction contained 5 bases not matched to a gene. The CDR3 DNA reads TGTGCCAGCAGTTCAGGGGGCCAGGGTCAGCCCCAGCATTTT. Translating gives CASSSGGQGQPQHF.

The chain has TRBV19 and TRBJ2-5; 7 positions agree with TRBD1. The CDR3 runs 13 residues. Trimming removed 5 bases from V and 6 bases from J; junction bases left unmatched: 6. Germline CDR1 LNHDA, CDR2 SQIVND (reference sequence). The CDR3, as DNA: TGTGCCAGTAGTGGGGACAGCGTGAAGACCCAGTACTTC. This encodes CASSGDSVKTQYF.

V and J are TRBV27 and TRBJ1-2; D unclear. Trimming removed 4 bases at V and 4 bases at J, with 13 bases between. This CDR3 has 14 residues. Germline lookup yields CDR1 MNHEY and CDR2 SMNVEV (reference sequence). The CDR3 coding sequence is TGTGCCAGCAGTTCCTTCCGGGGATCCTATGGCTACACCTTC. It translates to CASSSFRGSYGYTF.

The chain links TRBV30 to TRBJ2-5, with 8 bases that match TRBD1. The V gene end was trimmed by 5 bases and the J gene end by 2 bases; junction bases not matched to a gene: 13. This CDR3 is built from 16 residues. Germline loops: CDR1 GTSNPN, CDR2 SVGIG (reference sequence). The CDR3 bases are TGTGCCTGGGATCCGGGACTGACAGGGGCGCAAGAGACCCAGTACTTC. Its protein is CAWDPGLTGAQETQYF.

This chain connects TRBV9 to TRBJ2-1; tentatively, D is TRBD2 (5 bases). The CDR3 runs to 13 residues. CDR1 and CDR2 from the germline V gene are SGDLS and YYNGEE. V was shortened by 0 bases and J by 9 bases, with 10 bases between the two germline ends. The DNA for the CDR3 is TGTGCCAGCAGCGTAGGGGGAGAGGGTGAGCAGTTCTTC. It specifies CASSVGGEGEQFF.

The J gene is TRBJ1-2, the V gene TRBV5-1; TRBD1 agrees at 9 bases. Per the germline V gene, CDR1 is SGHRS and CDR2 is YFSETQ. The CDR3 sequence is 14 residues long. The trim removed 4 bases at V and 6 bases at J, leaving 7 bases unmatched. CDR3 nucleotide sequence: TGCGCCAGCAGCCCTCGGGACAGGGTAAATGGCTACACCTTC. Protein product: CASSPRDRVNGYTF.

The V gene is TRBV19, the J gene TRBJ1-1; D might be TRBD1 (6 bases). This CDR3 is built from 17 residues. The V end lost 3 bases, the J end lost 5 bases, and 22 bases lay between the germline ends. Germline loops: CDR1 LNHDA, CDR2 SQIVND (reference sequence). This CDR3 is CASSMTEYRGQGTEAFF. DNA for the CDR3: TGTGCCAGTAGTATGACGGAATACCGAGGGCAGGGGACTGAAGCTTTCTTT. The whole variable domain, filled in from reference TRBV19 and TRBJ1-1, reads DGGITQSPKYLFRKEGQNVTLSCEQNLNHDAMYWYRQDPGQGLRLIYYSQIVNDFQKGDIAEGYSVSREKKESFPLTVTSAQKNPTAFYLCASSMTEYRGQGTEAFFGQGTRLTVV.

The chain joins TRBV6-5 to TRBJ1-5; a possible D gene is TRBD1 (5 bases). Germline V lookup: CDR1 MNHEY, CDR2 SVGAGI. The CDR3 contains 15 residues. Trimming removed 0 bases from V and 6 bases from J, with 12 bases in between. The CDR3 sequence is CASSYSSGGGQPQHF. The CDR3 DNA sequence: TGTGCCAGCAGTTACTCTTCCGGCGGGGGTCAGCCCCAGCATTTT.

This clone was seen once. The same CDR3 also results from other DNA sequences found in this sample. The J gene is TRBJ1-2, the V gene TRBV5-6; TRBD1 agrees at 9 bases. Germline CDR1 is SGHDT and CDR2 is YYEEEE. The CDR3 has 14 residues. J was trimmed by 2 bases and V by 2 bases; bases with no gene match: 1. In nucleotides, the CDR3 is TGTGCCAGCAGCTTAGGGACAGGGAACTATGGCTACACCTTC. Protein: CASSLGTGNYGYTF.